This TCR beta chain appears in the sequencing data of a study of blood T cell repertoires in COVID-19. Turning to the study itself: Samples of COVID-19 (acute and convalescent) were obtained from the United States, Italy and Spain. PBMCs, B-cell-depleted T cells, or T cells were the source of the cDNA or gDNA that made up the material.

As originally analysed: Scientists estimated how many nucleated cells there were by amplifying reference gene primers. Here immunoSEQ multiplex PCR was the method, and the copy in TCRdb shows in-frame clones only, minus some. For V, J and clone size, that table is used; D and trimming come from the DNA. The sample has about 360,000 clones; 86% are singletons. The Seattle site enrolled patients during active infection and followed them longitudinally. The CDR3 runs to 13 residues. Germline assignment: CDR1 ENHRY and CDR2 SYGVKD. Trimming cost V 3 bases and J 2 bases, with 8 bases left between them. This TCR was recovered from a woman in her fifties or sixties with COVID-19, enrolled during active disease. The sequenced material came from peripheral blood. This chain connects TRBV10-3 to TRBJ2-7; no definite D call. In DNA, the CDR3 is TGTGCCATCAGTGAATCTACCACCTACGAGCAGTACTTC. Translating it yields CAISESTTYEQYF.